This T cell receptor (beta chain) came from a study of blood T cell repertoires in COVID-19. Study summary: COVID-19 samples collected from the United States, Italy and Spain covered acute and convalescent phases. PBMCs, B-cell-depleted T cells, or T cells provided the cDNA or gDNA that made up the material.

Trimming pared 4 bases from V and 2 bases from J, leaving 9 bases between. Germline V gene lookup returns CDR1 SGHRS and CDR2 YFSETQ. CDR3 size: 13 residues. Original methodology: Amplifying reference gene primers gave estimates of nucleated cell counts. The data were produced by immunoSEQ multiplex PCR, yet TCRdb's version contains in-frame clones alone and is incomplete. Clone size and V and J calls were adopted from that table, with D and trimming inferred from the DNA. The sample carries 400,000 to 550,000 clones, around nine tenths recorded once. The J gene is TRBJ1-2, the V gene TRBV5-1; D remains unclear. The sample comprised peripheral blood. The sequence was obtained from a woman in her 30s with acute or convalescent COVID-19. In nucleotides, the CDR3 is TGCGCCAGCAGCCCAACAGTAAACTATGGCTACACCTTC. Protein: CASSPTVNYGYTF.